This TCR beta chain originates from a study of control samples from healthy donors and cancer patients. The CDR3 spans 14 residues. V was trimmed by 1 base and J by 2 bases, leaving 8 bases between them. CDR1 MNHNS and CDR2 SASEGT come from the germline V gene. Sequencing used immunoSEQ multiplex PCR; TCRdb keeps in-frame clones, though not all of them. Of about 92,000 clones listed, 82% are singletons. The sequence was collected from a woman aged 60-75 years in good health. Sequences were obtained from blood. The V call is TRBV6-1, the J call TRBJ1-1, with a tentative D call TRBD1 (6 bases). This CDR3 reads CASSEDRVNTEAFF. Written as DNA, the CDR3 is TGTGCCAGCAGTGAAGACAGGGTAAACACTGAAGCTTTCTTT.